The text below deals with one TCR beta chain. Its specificity is not known. This record comes from a study of T cells in Graves' hyperthyroidism and ophthalmopathy. It was RNA transcripts that yielded the amplified TCR beta CDR3 regions. The HTBI primer set drove a first-round RT-PCR of the TCR CDR3. TCRdb passed the multiplex PCR reads through MiXCR, listing each CDR3 protein once. The sample holds some 500,000 distinct CDR3 sequences, 16% seen once. Under 3 months was the duration of disease in ophthalmopathy patients, who also had a Clinical Activity Score of at least 3 and a NOSPECS grade of at least 4. Source material for PBMCs was around 10 ml fresh peripheral blood. V was trimmed by 5 bases and J by 5 bases, leaving 19 bases between them. There are 15 residues in the CDR3. Per germline, CDR1 MNHEY and CDR2 SMNVEV (reference sequence). Findings of the study overall: Ophthalmopathy was identified by the model a median about 6.4 months ahead of onset.

The chain employs TRBV27 and TRBJ2-7; D remains unclear. This clonotype was sampled from a woman in her twenties or thirties with Graves' ophthalmopathy. Material for sequencing was blood. CDR3 bases: TGTGCCAGCAGTCTCAGAGGTGGAGAAACCCACGAGCAGTACTTC. Protein: CASSLRGGETHEQYF.